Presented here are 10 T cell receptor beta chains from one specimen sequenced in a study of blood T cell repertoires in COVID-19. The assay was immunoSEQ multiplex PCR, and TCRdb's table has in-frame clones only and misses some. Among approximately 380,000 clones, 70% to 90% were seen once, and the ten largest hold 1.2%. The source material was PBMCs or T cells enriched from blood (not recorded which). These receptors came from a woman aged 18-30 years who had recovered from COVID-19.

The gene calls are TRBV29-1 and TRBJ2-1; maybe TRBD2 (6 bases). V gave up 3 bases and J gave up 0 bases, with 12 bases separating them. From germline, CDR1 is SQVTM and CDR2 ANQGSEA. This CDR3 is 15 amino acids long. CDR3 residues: CSVDPAGGSYNEQFF. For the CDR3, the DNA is TGCAGCGTTGATCCTGCCGGGGGCTCCTACAATGAGCAGTTCTTC.

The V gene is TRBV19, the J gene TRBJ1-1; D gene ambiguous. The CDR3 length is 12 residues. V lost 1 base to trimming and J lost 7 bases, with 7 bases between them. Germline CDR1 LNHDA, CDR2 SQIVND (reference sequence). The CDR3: CASSIGGLEAFF. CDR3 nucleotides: TGTGCCAGTAGTATAGGAGGACTTGAAGCTTTCTTT.

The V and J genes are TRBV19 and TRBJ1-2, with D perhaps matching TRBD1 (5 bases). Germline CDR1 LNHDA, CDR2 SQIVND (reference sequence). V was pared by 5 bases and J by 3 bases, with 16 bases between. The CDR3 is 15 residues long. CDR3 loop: CASSHERRGHYGYTF. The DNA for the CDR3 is TGTGCCAGTAGTCACGAGCGGAGGGGACACTATGGCTACACCTTC.

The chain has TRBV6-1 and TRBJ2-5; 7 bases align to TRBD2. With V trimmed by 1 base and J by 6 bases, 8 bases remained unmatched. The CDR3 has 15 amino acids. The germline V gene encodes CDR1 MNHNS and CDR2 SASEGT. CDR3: CASSEETGGGKTQYF. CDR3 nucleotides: TGTGCCAGCAGTGAAGAAACTGGGGGAGGGAAGACCCAGTACTTC.

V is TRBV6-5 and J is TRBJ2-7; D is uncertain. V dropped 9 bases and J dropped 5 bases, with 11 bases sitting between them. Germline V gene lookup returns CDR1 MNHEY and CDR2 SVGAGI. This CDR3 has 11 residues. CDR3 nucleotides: TGTGCCAGTAAAACTTTCCACGAGCAGTACTTC. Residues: CASKTFHEQYF.

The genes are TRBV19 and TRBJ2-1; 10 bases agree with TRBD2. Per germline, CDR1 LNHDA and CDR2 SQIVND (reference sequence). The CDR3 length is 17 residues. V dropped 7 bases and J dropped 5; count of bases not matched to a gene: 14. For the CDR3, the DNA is TGTGCCAGTACCCCCCGGTATCCGCTAGCGGGGGACAATGAGCAGTTCTTC. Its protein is CASTPRYPLAGDNEQFF.

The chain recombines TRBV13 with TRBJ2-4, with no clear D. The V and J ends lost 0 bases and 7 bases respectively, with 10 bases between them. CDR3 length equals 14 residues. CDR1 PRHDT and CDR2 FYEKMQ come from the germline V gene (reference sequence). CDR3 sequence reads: CASSLGSHLNIQYF. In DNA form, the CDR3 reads TGTGCCAGCAGCTTAGGGAGCCACTTGAACATTCAGTACTTC.

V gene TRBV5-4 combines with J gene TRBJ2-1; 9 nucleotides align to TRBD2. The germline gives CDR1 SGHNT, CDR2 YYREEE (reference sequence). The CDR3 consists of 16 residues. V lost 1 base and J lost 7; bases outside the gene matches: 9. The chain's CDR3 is CASSLLVSGGQNEQFF. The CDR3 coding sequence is TGTGCCAGCAGCTTGTTGGTTAGCGGGGGCCAAAATGAGCAGTTCTTC.

This chain's CDR3 is CASSLRTVVNTEAFF. The CDR3, as DNA: TGTGCCAGCAGCCTCCGGACTGTGGTTAACACTGAAGCTTTCTTT. The chain couples TRBV5-6 to TRBJ1-1, with no clear D. This CDR3 spans 15 amino acids. Trimming left V 4 bases short and J 2 bases short, with 15 bases between. Germline-derived CDR1 and CDR2 are SGHDT and YYEEEE.

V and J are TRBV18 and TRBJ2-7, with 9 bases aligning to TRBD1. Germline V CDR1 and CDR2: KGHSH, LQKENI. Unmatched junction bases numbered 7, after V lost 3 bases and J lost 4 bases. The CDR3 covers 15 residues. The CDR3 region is CASSPAGTGSYEQYF. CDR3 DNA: TGTGCCAGCTCACCTGCCGGGACAGGGAGTTACGAGCAGTACTTC.